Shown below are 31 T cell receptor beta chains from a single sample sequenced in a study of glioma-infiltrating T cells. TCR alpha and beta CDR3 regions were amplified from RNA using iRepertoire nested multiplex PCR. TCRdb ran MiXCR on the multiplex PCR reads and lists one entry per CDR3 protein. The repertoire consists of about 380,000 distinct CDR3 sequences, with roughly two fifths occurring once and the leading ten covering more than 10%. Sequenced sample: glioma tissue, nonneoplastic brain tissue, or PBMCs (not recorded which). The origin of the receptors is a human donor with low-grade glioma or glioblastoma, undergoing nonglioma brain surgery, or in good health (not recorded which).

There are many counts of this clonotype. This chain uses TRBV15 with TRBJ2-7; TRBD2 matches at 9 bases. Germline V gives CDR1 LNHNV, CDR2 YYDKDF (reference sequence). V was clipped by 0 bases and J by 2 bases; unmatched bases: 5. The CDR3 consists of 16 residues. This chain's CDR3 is CATSRDLSSGAYEQYF. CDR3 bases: TGTGCCACCAGCAGAGATCTGTCTAGCGGGGCCTACGAGCAGTACTTC.

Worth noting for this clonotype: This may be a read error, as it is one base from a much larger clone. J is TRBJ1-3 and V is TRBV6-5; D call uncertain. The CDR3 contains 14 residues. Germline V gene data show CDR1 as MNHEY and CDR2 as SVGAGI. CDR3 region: CASSYSRAGDTIYF. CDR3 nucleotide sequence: TGTGCCAGCAGTTACTCGCGGGCTGGAGACACCATATATTTT.

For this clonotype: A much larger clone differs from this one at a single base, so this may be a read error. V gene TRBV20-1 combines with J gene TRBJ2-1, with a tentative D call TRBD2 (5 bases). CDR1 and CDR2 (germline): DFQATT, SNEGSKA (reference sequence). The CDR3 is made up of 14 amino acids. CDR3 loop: CTSSLAGGENEQFF. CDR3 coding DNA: TGCACCTCTTCCCTAGCAGGTGGGGAGAATGAGCAGTTCTTC.

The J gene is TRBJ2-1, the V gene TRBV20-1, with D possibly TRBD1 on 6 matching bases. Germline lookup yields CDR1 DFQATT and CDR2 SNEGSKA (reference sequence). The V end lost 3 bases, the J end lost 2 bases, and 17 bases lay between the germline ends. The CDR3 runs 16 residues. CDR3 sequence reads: CSASPGAAWTYNEQFF. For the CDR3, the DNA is TGCAGTGCTAGCCCAGGGGCGGCCTGGACCTACAATGAGCAGTTCTTC.

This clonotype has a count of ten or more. The CDR3 spells CASSLGGRAIEQFF. CDR3 in DNA: TGTGCCAGCAGTTTAGGCGGGAGGGCGATTGAGCAGTTCTTC. This rearrangement joins TRBV28 to TRBJ2-1; 9 bases fit TRBD2. Trimming took 2 bases from V and 9 from J; bases not matched to a gene: 5. The CDR3 consists of 14 residues. The germline V gene encodes CDR1 MDHEN and CDR2 SYDVKM.

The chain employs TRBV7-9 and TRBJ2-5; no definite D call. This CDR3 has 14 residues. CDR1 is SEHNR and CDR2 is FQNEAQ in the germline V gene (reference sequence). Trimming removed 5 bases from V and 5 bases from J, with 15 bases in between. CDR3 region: CASSPILDWETQYF. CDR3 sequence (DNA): TGTGCCAGCAGCCCGATTTTAGACTGGGAGACCCAGTACTTC. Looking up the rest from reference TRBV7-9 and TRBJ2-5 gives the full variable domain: DTGVSQNPRHKITKRGQNVTFRCDPISEHNRLYWYRQTLGQGPEFLTYFQNEAQLEKSRLLSDRFSAERPKGSFSTLEIQRTEQGDSAMYLCASSPILDWETQYFGPGTRLLVL.

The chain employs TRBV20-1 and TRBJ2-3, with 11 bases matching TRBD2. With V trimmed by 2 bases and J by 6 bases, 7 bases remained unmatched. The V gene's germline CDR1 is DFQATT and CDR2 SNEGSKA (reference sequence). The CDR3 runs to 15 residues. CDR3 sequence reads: CSARPLAGGWDTQYF. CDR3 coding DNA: TGCAGTGCTAGACCCCTAGCGGGAGGATGGGATACGCAGTATTTT.

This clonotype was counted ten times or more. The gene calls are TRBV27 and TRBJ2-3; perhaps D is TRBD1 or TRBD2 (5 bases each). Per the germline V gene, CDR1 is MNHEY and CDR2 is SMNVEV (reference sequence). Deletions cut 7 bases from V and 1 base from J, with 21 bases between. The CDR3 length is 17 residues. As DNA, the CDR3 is TGTGCCAGCAAGGAAGTAAGAGGGGTCACGGGCACAGATACGCAGTATTTT. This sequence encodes CASKEVRGVTGTDTQYF.

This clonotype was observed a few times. DNA for the CDR3: TGTGCCAGCAGTGAATCGGCAGGCGCCGGGGACACCGGGGAGCTGTTTTTT. This encodes CASSESAGAGDTGELFF. The V call is TRBV25-1, the J call TRBJ2-2; perhaps TRBD2 as D (5 bases). The CDR3 sequence is 17 residues long. Trimming stripped 1 base from V and 3 bases from J, with 15 bases between. Germline V CDR1 and CDR2: MGHDK, SYGVNS.

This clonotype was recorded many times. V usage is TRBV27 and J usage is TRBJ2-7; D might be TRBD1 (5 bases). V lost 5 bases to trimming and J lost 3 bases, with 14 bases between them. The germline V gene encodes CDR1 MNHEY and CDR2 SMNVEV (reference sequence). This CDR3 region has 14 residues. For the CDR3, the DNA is TGTGCCAGCAGTAAACAGGATACGGGCTACGAGCAGTACTTC. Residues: CASSKQDTGYEQYF.

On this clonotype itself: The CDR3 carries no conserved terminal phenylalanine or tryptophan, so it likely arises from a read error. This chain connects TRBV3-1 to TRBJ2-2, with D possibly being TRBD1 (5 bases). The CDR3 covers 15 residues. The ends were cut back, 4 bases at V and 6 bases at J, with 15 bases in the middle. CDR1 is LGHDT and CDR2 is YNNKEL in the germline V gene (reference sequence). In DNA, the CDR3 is TGTGCCAGCAGCCTAGGACGGTGGGGCGCCGGGGAGCTGTTTTCT. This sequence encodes CASSLGRWGAGELFS.

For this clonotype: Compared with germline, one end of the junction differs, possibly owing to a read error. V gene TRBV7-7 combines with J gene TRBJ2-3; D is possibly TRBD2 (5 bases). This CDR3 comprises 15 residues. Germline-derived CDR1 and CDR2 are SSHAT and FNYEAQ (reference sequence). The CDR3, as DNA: TGTGCCAGCAGCTTAGACGGAGCTAGCACATATACGCAGTATTTT. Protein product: CASSLDGASTYTQYF.

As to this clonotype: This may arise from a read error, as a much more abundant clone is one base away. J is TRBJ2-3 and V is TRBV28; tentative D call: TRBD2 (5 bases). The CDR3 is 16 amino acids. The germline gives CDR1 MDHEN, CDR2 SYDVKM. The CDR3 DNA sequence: TGTGCCAGCAGTTTACCCGTAGGTCGGGATGCAGATACGAAGTATTTT. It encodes CASSLPVGRDADTKYF.

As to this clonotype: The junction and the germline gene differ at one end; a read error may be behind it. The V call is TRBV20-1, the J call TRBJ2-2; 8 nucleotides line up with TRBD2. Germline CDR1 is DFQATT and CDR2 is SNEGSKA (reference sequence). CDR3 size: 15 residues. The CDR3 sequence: CSARESGRDSGGLFF. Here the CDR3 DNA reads TGCAGTGCTAGGGAAAGCGGGAGAGACAGCGGGGGGCTGTTTTTT.

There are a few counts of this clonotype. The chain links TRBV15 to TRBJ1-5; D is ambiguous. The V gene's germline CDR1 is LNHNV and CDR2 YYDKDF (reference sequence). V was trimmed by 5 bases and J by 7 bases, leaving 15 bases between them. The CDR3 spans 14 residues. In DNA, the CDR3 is TGTGCCACCAGCGAGGACGGGCGGAGGCAGCCCCAGCATTTT. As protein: CATSEDGRRQPQHF. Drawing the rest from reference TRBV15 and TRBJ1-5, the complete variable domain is DAMVIQNPRYQVTQFGKPVTLSCSQTLNHNVMYWYQQKSSQAPKLLFHYYDKDFNNEADTPDNFQSRRPNTSFCFLDIRSPGLGDTAMYLCATSEDGRRQPQHFGDGTRLSIL.

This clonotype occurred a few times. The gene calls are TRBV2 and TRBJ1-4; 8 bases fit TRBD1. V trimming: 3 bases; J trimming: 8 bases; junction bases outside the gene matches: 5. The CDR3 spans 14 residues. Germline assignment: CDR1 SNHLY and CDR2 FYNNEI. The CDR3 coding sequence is TGTGCCAGCAGTGAGAGGACAGGGAACGAAAAACTGTTTTTT. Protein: CASSERTGNEKLFF.

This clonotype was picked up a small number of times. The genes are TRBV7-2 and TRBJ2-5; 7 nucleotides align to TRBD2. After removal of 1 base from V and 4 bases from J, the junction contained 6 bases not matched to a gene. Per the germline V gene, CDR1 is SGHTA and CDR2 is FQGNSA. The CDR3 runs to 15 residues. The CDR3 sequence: CASSLDVPGGETQYF. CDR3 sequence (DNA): TGTGCCAGCAGCTTAGACGTCCCGGGAGGAGAGACCCAGTACTTC. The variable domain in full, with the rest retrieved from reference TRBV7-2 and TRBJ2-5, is GAGVSQSPSNKVTEKGKDVELRCDPISGHTALYWYRQSLGQGLEFLIYFQGNSAPDKSGLPSDRFSAERTGGSVSTLTIQRTQQEDSAVYLCASSLDVPGGETQYFGPGTRLLVL.

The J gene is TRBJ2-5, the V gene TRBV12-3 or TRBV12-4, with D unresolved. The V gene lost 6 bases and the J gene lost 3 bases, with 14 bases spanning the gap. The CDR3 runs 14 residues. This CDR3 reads CASSFTRAEETQYF. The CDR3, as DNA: TGTGCCAGCAGCTTTACTCGGGCCGAAGAGACCCAGTACTTC.

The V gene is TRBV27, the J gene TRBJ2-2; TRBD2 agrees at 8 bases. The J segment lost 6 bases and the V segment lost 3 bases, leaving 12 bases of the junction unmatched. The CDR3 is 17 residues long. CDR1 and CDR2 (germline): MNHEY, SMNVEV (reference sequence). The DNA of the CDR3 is TGTGCCAGCAGTTTGATCGGCGGGAGGAATAGGGCCGGGGAGCTGTTTTTT. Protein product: CASSLIGGRNRAGELFF.

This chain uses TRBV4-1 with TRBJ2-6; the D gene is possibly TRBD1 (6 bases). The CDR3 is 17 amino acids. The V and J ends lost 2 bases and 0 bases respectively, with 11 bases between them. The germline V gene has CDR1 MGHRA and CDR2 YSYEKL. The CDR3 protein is CASSQRARGSGANVLTF. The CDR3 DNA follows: TGCGCCAGCAGCCAACGGGCCAGGGGCTCTGGGGCCAACGTCCTGACTTTC.

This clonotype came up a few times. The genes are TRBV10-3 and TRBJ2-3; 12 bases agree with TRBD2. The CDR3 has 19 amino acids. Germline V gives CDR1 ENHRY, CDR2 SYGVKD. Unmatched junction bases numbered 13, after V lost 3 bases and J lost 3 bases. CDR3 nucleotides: TGTGCCATCAGTGAATGGGGTTCGACTAGCGGGAGTTTTACAGATACGCAGTATTTT. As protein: CAISEWGSTSGSFTDTQYF.

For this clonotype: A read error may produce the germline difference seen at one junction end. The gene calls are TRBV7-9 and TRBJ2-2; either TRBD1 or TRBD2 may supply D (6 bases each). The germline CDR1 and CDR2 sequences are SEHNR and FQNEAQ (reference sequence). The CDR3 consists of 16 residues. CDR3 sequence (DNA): TGTGCTAGCAGTCTTAACGGGGGCTCTAGCACCGGGGAGCTGTTTTTT. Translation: CASSLNGGSSTGELFF.

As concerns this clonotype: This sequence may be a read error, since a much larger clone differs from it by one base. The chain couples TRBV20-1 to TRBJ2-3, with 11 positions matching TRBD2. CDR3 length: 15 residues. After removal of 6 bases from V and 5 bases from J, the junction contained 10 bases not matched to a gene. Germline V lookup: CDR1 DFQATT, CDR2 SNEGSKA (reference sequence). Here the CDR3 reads CSAERLAGHIDTQYF. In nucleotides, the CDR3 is TGCAGTGCAGAACGACTAGCGGGACACATAGATACGCAGTATTTT.

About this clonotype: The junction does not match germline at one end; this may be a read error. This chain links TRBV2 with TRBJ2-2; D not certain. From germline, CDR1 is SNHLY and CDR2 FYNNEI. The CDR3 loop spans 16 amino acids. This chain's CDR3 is CASRDTKGFGTGELFF. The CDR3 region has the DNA TGTGCCAGCCGTGACACGAAGGGATTCGGAACCGGGGAGCTGTTTTTT.

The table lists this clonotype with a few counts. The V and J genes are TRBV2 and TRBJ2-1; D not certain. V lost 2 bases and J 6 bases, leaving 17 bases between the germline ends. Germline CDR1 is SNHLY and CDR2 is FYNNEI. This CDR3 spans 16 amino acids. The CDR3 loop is CASSEWIGQTSNEQFF. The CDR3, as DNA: TGTGCCAGCAGTGAATGGATCGGGCAAACCAGCAATGAGCAGTTCTTC.

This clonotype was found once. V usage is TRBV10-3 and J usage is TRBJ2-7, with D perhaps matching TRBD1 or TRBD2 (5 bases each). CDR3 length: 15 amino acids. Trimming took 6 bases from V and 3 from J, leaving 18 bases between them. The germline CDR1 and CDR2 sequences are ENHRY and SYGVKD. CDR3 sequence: CAISGTGTDGYEQYF. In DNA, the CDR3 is TGTGCCATCAGCGGAACCGGGACCGACGGCTACGAGCAGTACTTC.

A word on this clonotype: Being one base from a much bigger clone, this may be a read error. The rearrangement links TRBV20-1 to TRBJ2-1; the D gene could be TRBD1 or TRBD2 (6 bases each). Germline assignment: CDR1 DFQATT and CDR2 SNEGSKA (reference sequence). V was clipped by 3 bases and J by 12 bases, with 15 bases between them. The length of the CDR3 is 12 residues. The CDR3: CSASSAGQWQFF. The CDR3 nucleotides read TGCAGTGCTAGTTCGGCGGGACAATGGCAGTTCTTC.

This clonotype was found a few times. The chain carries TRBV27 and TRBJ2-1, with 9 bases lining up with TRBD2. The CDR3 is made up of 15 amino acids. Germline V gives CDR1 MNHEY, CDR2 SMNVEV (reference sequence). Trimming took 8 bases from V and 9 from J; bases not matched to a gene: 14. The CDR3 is CASPPQREDCLEQFF. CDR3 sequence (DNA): TGTGCCAGCCCACCCCAGCGGGAGGACTGTCTTGAGCAGTTCTTC.

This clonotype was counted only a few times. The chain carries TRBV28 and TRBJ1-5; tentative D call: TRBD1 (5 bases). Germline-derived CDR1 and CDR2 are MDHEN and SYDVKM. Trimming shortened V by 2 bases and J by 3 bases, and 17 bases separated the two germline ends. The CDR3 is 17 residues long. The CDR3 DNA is TGTGCCAGCAGTTTACCCCGCCTCAGGGTGTCCAATCAGCCCCAGCATTTT. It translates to CASSLPRLRVSNQPQHF. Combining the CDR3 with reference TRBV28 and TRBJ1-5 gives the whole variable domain DVKVTQSSRYLVKRTGEKVFLECVQDMDHENMFWYRQDPGLGLRLIYFSYDVKMKEKGDIPEGYSVSREKKERFSLILESASTNQTSMYLCASSLPRLRVSNQPQHFGDGTRLSIL.

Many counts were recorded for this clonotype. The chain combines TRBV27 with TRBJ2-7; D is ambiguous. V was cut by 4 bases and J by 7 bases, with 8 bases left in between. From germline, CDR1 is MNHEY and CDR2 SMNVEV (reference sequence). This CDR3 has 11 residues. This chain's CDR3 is CASSSAWEQYF. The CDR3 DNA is TGTGCCAGCAGTTCTGCCTGGGAGCAGTACTTC.

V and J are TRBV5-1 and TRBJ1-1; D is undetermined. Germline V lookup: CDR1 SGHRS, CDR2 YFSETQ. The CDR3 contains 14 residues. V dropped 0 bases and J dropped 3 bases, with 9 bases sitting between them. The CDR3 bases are TGCGCCAGCAGCTTGGTCGGGGTGGACACTGAAGCTTTCTTT. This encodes CASSLVGVDTEAFF.